This record concerns one T cell receptor beta chain sequence. The antigen remains unidentified. CDR1 and CDR2 (germline): MGHRA, YSYEKL. V lost 0 bases and J lost 8; bases outside the gene matches: 7. The CDR3 is 18 amino acids. The sample is drawn from a study of T cell repertoires in cytomegalovirus infection. Study in general: Matching HLA type and CMV infection were both indicated by public TCR beta signatures.

TCRdb passed the reads through MiXCR, listing each CDR3 protein once. The table has a few hundred thousand distinct CDR3 sequences, 9% to 9.5% seen once. Study-level points and caveats: Summed public TCR beta family frequency identified CMV carriers bearing the relevant HLA.

V usage is TRBV4-1 and J usage is TRBJ2-1; 16 nucleotides align to TRBD2. This clonotype was obtained from a human donor in good health (CMV status not recorded). Some clones in this sample may be carry-over from other donors' samples. The sample comprised PBMCs. CDR3 in DNA: TGCGCCAGCAGCCAAGAAACCGGGACTAGCGGGAGGGCCCATGAGCAGTTCTTC. It encodes CASSQETGTSGRAHEQFF.